Reported below is one T cell receptor (beta chain). CD45RO negativity and positive selection for CCR7 defined naive CD8 cells, a population that excluded terminally differentiated effector memory CD45RA+ cells. Healthy HIV-negative adults with no recent acute infections or vaccinations were recruited as donors. Samples underwent the assay at deep level. The table came from immunoSEQ multiplex PCR; TCRdb's copy has only in-frame clones and leaves some out. The sample shows about 680,000 clones, 92% of them seen only once. Trimming removed 5 bases from V and 4 bases from J; junction bases left unmatched: 6. Germline assignment: CDR1 SEHNR and CDR2 FQNEAQ (reference sequence). The CDR3 is 16 residues long. This sample stems from a study of shared clonotypes between healthy human individuals.

The V and J genes are TRBV7-9 and TRBJ2-3, with 13 bases lining up with TRBD2. The sequenced sample consisted of naive CD8+ T cells sorted from blood. The origin of this receptor is a man aged 25 to 40 in good health. CDR3 nucleotide sequence: TGTGCCAGCAGCACCAGACTAGCGGGAGGTTCAGATACGCAGTATTTT. Encoded protein: CASSTRLAGGSDTQYF.